The source of this T cell receptor beta chain is a study of immune cell composition in non-small cell lung cancer. Germline V gene lookup returns CDR1 SGHAT and CDR2 FQNNGV. V gave up 2 bases and J gave up 2 bases, with 8 bases separating them. This CDR3 is built from 14 residues. Clones were read by immunoSEQ multiplex PCR, and TCRdb kept only the in-frame ones, dropping some. The sample records 850 to 950 clones, just under 80% being singletons. The chain has TRBV11-2 and TRBJ2-3; possible D gene TRBD2, 6 bases. Sequences were obtained from lung tumor tissue. The origin of this receptor is a human donor with non-small cell lung cancer. The CDR3 sequence is CASSLRRDTDTQYF. The CDR3 region has the DNA TGTGCCAGCAGCTTAAGGCGGGACACAGATACGCAGTATTTT.